These T cell receptor beta chains were read from a single sample in a study of PD-1 blockade in mismatch repair-deficient tumors. Sequencing was performed with immunoSEQ multiplex PCR; in TCRdb, only in-frame clones are kept and a portion is missing. Here the sample spans 90,000 to 130,000 clones, about 74% being singletons. The starting material was peripheral blood, obtained 60 weeks after starting pembrolizumab. The receptors derive from an adult with mismatch repair-deficient cancer. Each CDR3 is given with its conserved first and last residue. D genes are given only for firm matches. Expanded clones are given a class, and other clones once, few, many or no size at all.

v_gene	abundance	d_gene	j_gene	CDR3aa	CDR3nt
TRBV18	NA	TRBD1	TRBJ1-5	CASSPGRDRDYSNQPQHF	TGTGCCAGCTCACCAGGCCGGGACAGGGATTATAGCAATCAGCCCCAGCATTTT
TRBV14	NA	NA	TRBJ2-3	CASSRRTNQGDTQYF	TGTGCCAGCAGCCGAAGGACCAACCAGGGAGATACGCAGTATTTT
TRBV19	NA	TRBD2	TRBJ2-1	CASSIDGGLAGSYNEQFF	TGTGCCAGTAGTATAGATGGGGGACTAGCGGGGTCCTACAATGAGCAGTTCTTC
TRBV25-1	medium-sized	NA	TRBJ1-1	CASRINTEAFF	TGTGCCAGCAGAATCAACACTGAAGCTTTCTTT
TRBV5-1	NA	NA	TRBJ2-3	CASSLLADTQYF	TGCGCCAGCAGCTTGTTGGCAGATACGCAGTATTTT
TRBV4-3	NA	TRBD1	TRBJ1-3	CASSHQTGAGNTIYF	TGCGCCAGCAGCCACCAGACAGGGGCTGGAAACACCATATATTTT
TRBV18	NA	TRBD1	TRBJ2-7	CASSSRGQGAYEQYF	TGTGCCAGCTCATCCCGAGGACAGGGGGCTTACGAGCAGTACTTC
TRBV9	few	NA	TRBJ2-7	CASSVAGRSYEQYF	TGTGCCAGCAGCGTAGCGGGCCGCTCCTACGAGCAGTACTTC
TRBV6-5	NA	TRBD2	TRBJ2-2	CASRTSGGELFF	TGTGCCAGCCGGACTAGCGGCGGGGAGCTGTTTTTT
TRBV30	NA	NA	TRBJ1-1	CAWSVRRTPRKTEAFF	TGTGCCTGGAGTGTACGGAGAACCCCCAGGAAAACTGAAGCTTTCTTT
TRBV2	few	NA	TRBJ1-1	CASSVVGRSRF	TGTGCCAGCAGTGTCGTGGGGCGCAGCCGATTT
TRBV10-3	NA	NA	TRBJ2-6	CAISEGRVQGTGANVLTF	TGTGCCATCAGTGAGGGGCGGGTTCAGGGGACTGGGGCCAACGTCCTGACTTTC
TRBV10-3	once	TRBD2	TRBJ2-1	CAISESSGLAFF	TGTGCCATCAGTGAGTCGTCGGGACTAGCGTTCTTC
TRBV25-1	few	NA	TRBJ2-7	CASSAAKAYEQYF	TGTGCCAGCAGTGCTGCGAAAGCCTACGAGCAGTACTTC
TRBV5-6	few	NA	TRBJ1-2	CASSPTASYGYTF	TGTGCCAGCAGCCCGACAGCCAGTTATGGCTACACCTTC
TRBV7-9	few	TRBD2	TRBJ2-7	CASSRLLAGPYEQYF	TGTGCCAGCAGCCGGTTACTAGCGGGACCCTACGAGCAGTACTTC
TRBV6-5	few	NA	TRBJ1-1	CASSEGRWTEAFF	TGTGCCAGCAGTGAGGGACGATGGACTGAAGCTTTCTTT
TRBV18	NA	TRBD1	TRBJ1-1	CASSPTGGLNTEAFF	TGTGCCAGCTCACCGACAGGGGGCCTGAACACTGAAGCTTTCTTT
TRBV21-1	NA	NA	TRBJ1-2	CASSPIDRDYGYTF	TGTGCCAGCAGCCCCATTGACAGGGACTATGGCTACACCTTC
TRBV19	NA	NA	TRBJ2-4	CASSSPVAPGPKNIQYF	TGTGCCAGTAGTAGCCCTGTCGCCCCGGGACCCAAAAACATTCAGTACTTC
TRBV5-4	NA	TRBD1	TRBJ2-3	CASSPPGTDGSDTQYF	TGTGCCAGCAGTCCCCCAGGGACAGATGGTTCAGATACGCAGTATTTT
TRBV25-1	NA	NA	TRBJ1-1	CASSEYRETTEAFF	TGTGCCAGCAGTGAATATAGGGAGACCACTGAAGCTTTCTTT
TRBV7-2	once	NA	TRBJ1-1	CASSPRAISNTEAFF	TGTGCCAGCAGCCCCCGCGCGATATCGAACACTGAAGCTTTCTTT
TRBV11-2	NA	NA	TRBJ1-4	CASSPSEKLFF	TGTGCCAGCAGCCCTAGTGAAAAACTGTTTTTT
TRBV12-5	NA	NA	TRBJ2-3	CASGLLASLDTQYF	TGTGCTAGTGGTTTGTTAGCGTCGCTTGATACGCAGTATTTT
TRBV30	NA	NA	TRBJ1-2	CAWDGKGYGYTF	TGTGCCTGGGACGGCAAGGGTTACGGCTACACCTTC
TRBV18	NA	TRBD1	TRBJ2-7	CATGTGYYEQYF	TGTGCCACTGGGACAGGGTACTACGAGCAGTACTTC